These 28 T cell receptor beta chains originate from one sample sequenced in a study of a mutant IDH1 vaccine in newly diagnosed glioma. Time point given: baseline, week 1 (first vaccination visit). The sample's treatment: pre-vaccination baseline after standard-of-care therapy. Generated by immunoSEQ multiplex PCR, the TCRdb table keeps only in-frame clones and is missing some. The profile shows tens of thousands of clones, 83% of them singletons. The source was PBMCs, collected from a glioma patient treated with radiotherapy, temozolomide or both. The receptors here all came from a woman aged 50 to 65 with glioma.

The rearrangement links TRBV7-2 to TRBJ1-2; D is perhaps TRBD1 (5 bases). This CDR3 comprises 12 residues. Germline lookup yields CDR1 SGHTA and CDR2 FQGNSA. Between the trimmed V and J ends, which lost 4 bases and 8 bases, there was a span of 11 bases. In DNA form, the CDR3 reads TGTGCCAGCAGCTCCGGGACGGAAGGCTACACCTTC. Translated, it gives CASSSGTEGYTF.

This clone has a handful of counts. The chain employs TRBV4-3 and TRBJ1-1; no firm D call. From germline, CDR1 is LGHNA and CDR2 YSLEER. With 0 bases removed from V and 8 bases from J, the gap between germline ends came to 13 bases. CDR3 size: 14 residues. Written as DNA, the CDR3 is TGCGCCAGCAGCCAAGACTTCGGGCGGGAAGAAGCTTTCTTT. It yields the protein CASSQDFGREEAFF.

The chain couples TRBV7-9 to TRBJ1-4; 8 positions match TRBD1. This CDR3 comprises 16 residues. Germline V gene data show CDR1 as SEHNR and CDR2 as FQNEAQ (reference sequence). Trimming took 2 bases from V and 6 from J; bases not matched to a gene: 8. The CDR3 here is CASSLRLDRGYEKLFF. In nucleotides, the CDR3 is TGTGCCAGCAGCTTAAGATTAGACAGGGGTTATGAAAAACTGTTTTTT.

The chain has TRBV10-3 and TRBJ1-6; a weak D match, TRBD1 (5 bases). The germline V gene has CDR1 ENHRY and CDR2 SYGVKD. This CDR3 is 13 amino acids long. Trimming cost V 11 bases and J 7 bases, with 15 bases left between them. The CDR3 DNA sequence: TGTGCCGGGGCTAGCCACGGGAATTCACCCCTCCACTTT. Translating gives CAGASHGNSPLHF.

This chain uses TRBV5-1 with TRBJ2-7, with no clear D. Trimming took off 4 bases at V and 3 bases at J, with 11 bases between the two ends. Germline loops: CDR1 SGHRS, CDR2 YFSETQ. The CDR3 is 13 residues long. The CDR3 sequence: CASSPDGDYEQYF. The CDR3 DNA follows: TGCGCCAGCAGCCCGGACGGAGACTACGAGCAGTACTTC.

The chain is built from TRBV2 and TRBJ1-4; no clear D. Trimming pared 3 bases from V and 5 bases from J, leaving 10 bases between. Per the germline V gene, CDR1 is SNHLY and CDR2 is FYNNEI. This CDR3 contains 14 residues. Written as DNA, the CDR3 is TGTGCCAGCAGTGATCCCCGGGCGAATGAAAAACTGTTTTTT. Its protein is CASSDPRANEKLFF.

This clone has just one count. The rearrangement links TRBV9 to TRBJ1-2; a possible D gene is TRBD1 (5 bases). Trimming took off 3 bases at V and 0 bases at J, with 15 bases between the two ends. The length of the CDR3 is 16 residues. Looked up from germline, CDR1 is SGDLS and CDR2 is YYNGEE. CDR3: CASSGGEQGANYGYTF. CDR3 in DNA: TGTGCCAGCAGCGGGGGGGAGCAGGGCGCTAACTATGGCTACACCTTC.

The chain recombines TRBV5-1 with TRBJ1-3, with D uncertain. The CDR3 loop spans 17 amino acids. Trimming stripped 1 base from V and 0 bases from J, with 14 bases between. The germline V gene encodes CDR1 SGHRS and CDR2 YFSETQ. CDR3: CASSLSGGKSSGNTIYF. The CDR3 bases are TGCGCCAGCAGCTTGAGCGGAGGGAAGAGCTCTGGAAACACCATATATTTT.

The gene calls are TRBV4-2 and TRBJ1-2; D not certain. V was clipped by 2 bases and J by 8 bases, with 12 bases between them. The CDR3 covers 13 residues. The germline CDR1 and CDR2 sequences are LGHNA and YNFKEQ. CDR3 bases: TGTGCCAGCAGCCAACAAAGGACGGGCGGCTACACCTTC. Residues: CASSQQRTGGYTF.

V and J are TRBV27 and TRBJ1-1; D might be TRBD1 (5 bases). CDR1 MNHEY and CDR2 SMNVEV come from the germline V gene (reference sequence). The V and J ends lost 5 bases and 4 bases respectively, with 17 bases between them. The CDR3 is 15 amino acids. CDR3 nucleotides: TGTGCCAGCAGTGGGTCGAGGGGCACGCGCACTGAAGCTTTCTTT. Translating it yields CASSGSRGTRTEAFF.

This clone has only a few counts. Other nucleotide sequences from this sample produce the same CDR3. The genes are TRBV30 and TRBJ1-1, with D unclear. Germline-derived CDR1 and CDR2 are GTSNPN and SVGIG (reference sequence). Trimming left V 0 bases short and J 1 base short, with 6 bases between. There are 13 residues in the CDR3. The CDR3 DNA reads TGTGCCTGGAGTGTACTTGGGAACACTGAAGCTTTCTTT. Translating it yields CAWSVLGNTEAFF.

This clone was picked up a small number of times. The V gene is TRBV28, the J gene TRBJ2-7, with 10 bases identical to TRBD1. V was pared by 11 bases and J by 2 bases, with 6 bases of the junction left unmatched. Looked up from germline, CDR1 is MDHEN and CDR2 is SYDVKM. The CDR3 totals 13 residues. The CDR3 DNA reads as TGTGCCTCGTGGGGGACAGGGGCCTACGAGCAGTACTTC. It is translated as CASWGTGAYEQYF.

The chain recombines TRBV4-1 with TRBJ2-3, with no clear D. Germline CDR1 MGHRA, CDR2 YSYEKL. The CDR3 has 12 residues. The ends were cut back, 5 bases at V and 3 bases at J, with 6 bases in the middle. CDR3 loop: CASSSFTDTQYF. CDR3 bases: TGCGCCAGCAGCTCCTTTACAGATACGCAGTATTTT.

The chain is built from TRBV7-9 and TRBJ1-1; 9 bases line up with TRBD1. V was clipped by 4 bases and J by 7 bases; unmatched bases: 7. CDR1 SEHNR and CDR2 FQNEAQ come from the germline V gene (reference sequence). The CDR3 loop spans 14 amino acids. CDR3 protein: CASSWGQGIGEAFF. Written as DNA, the CDR3 is TGTGCCAGCAGCTGGGGACAGGGAATCGGTGAAGCTTTCTTT.

Written as DNA, the CDR3 is TGCGCCAGCAGCCTTGAGACAGGGATCTACGAGCAGTACTTC. Translated: CASSLETGIYEQYF. V is TRBV4-1 and J is TRBJ2-5, with 7 bases identical to TRBD1. The DNA matches TRBJ2-7 better at its end, which makes the J call doubtful. This CDR3 contains 14 residues. The germline CDR1 and CDR2 sequences are MGHRA and YSYEKL.

V usage is TRBV29-1 and J usage is TRBJ2-5; 11 nucleotides agree with TRBD1. CDR1 and CDR2 from the germline V gene are SQVTM and ANQGSEA. Germline trimming cut 3 bases from V and 4 bases from J; bases unmatched to any gene: 4. The CDR3 is 14 residues long. DNA for the CDR3: TGCAGCGTTGAGGACAGGGGGCTTGGAGAGACCCAGTACTTC. This codes for CSVEDRGLGETQYF.

This sequence joins TRBV6-1 and TRBJ2-3; 8 nucleotides agree with TRBD2. The CDR3 loop spans 15 amino acids. Looked up from germline, CDR1 is MNHNS and CDR2 is SASEGT. V gave up 2 bases and J gave up 1 base; unmatched junction bases: 2. Here the CDR3 reads CASSEPAGGTDTQYF. Written as DNA, the CDR3 is TGTGCCAGCAGTGAACCAGCGGGGGGCACAGATACGCAGTATTTT.

The rearrangement uses TRBV30 and TRBJ1-2, with 9 bases matching TRBD1. With 1 base clipped from V and 7 bases from J, the junction kept 4 bases outside the gene matches. The CDR3 is 13 residues long. Germline-derived CDR1 and CDR2 are GTSNPN and SVGIG (reference sequence). This chain's CDR3 is CAWSGDRVGGYTF. CDR3 bases: TGTGCCTGGAGTGGGGACAGGGTTGGTGGCTACACCTTC.

The V and J genes are TRBV2 and TRBJ2-3; D might be TRBD1 (6 bases). Germline V gene data show CDR1 as SNHLY and CDR2 as FYNNEI. This CDR3 is 13 amino acids long. The V and J ends lost 4 bases and 4 bases respectively, with 9 bases between them. CDR3 in amino acids: CASSGDRPDTQYF. The CDR3 region has the DNA TGTGCCAGCAGTGGTGACAGGCCAGATACGCAGTATTTT.

V and J are TRBV27 and TRBJ1-1; 7 bases are shared with TRBD1. V shed 3 bases and J 8 bases; nucleotides not matched to a gene: 9. Germline values: CDR1 MNHEY, CDR2 SMNVEV (reference sequence). The CDR3 length is 14 residues. CDR3 in DNA: TGTGCCAGCAGTTTCGGGACAGCCTTAACGGAAGCTTTCTTT. It translates to CASSFGTALTEAFF.

CDR3 coding DNA: TGTGCCAGCAGTGAAGTTAGAGCACCTGGAAACACCATATATTTT. It is translated as CASSEVRAPGNTIYF. The V gene is TRBV2, the J gene TRBJ1-3; no reliable D call. The CDR3 has 15 amino acids. The germline V and J ends were trimmed by 1 base and 2 bases, with 9 bases remaining between them. In germline, CDR1 is SNHLY, CDR2 FYNNEI. Supplemented by reference TRBV2 and TRBJ1-3, the full variable domain reads EPEVTQTPSHQVTQMGQEVILRCVPISNHLYFYWYRQILGQKVEFLVSFYNNEISEKSEIFDDQFSVERPDGSNFTLKIRSTKLEDSAMYFCASSEVRAPGNTIYFGEGSWLTVV.

This clone came up once. The chain carries TRBV5-6 and TRBJ1-1; 12 nucleotides align to TRBD1. The CDR3 is made up of 15 amino acids. Germline lookup yields CDR1 SGHDT and CDR2 YYEEEE. The trim removed 7 bases at V and 10 bases at J, leaving 14 bases unmatched. CDR3 coding DNA: TGTGCCAGCGGCGACAGTGGGACAGGGGGCGCCTTAGCTTTCTTT. This codes for CASGDSGTGGALAFF.

This clone was detected a few times. The CDR3 DNA follows: TGTGCCAGCCAGGGTTGGGGGAATTCACCCCTCCACTTT. Translation: CASQGWGNSPLHF. The chain carries TRBV19 and TRBJ1-6; TRBD1 is a possible D gene (5 bases). Germline CDR1 LNHDA, CDR2 SQIVND (reference sequence). Trimming took 9 bases from V and 7 from J, leaving 13 bases between them. There are 13 residues in the CDR3.

This clone occurred once. This rearrangement joins TRBV7-2 to TRBJ1-5; 8 nucleotides agree with TRBD1. CDR1 is SGHTA and CDR2 is FQGNSA in the germline V gene. The V and J ends lost 1 base and 0 bases, in that order; junction bases with no gene match: 11. The CDR3 consists of 19 residues. CDR3 loop: CASSLDPTGDRASNQPQHF. In DNA, the CDR3 is TGTGCCAGCAGCTTAGACCCGACAGGGGATCGGGCTAGCAATCAGCCCCAGCATTTT.

This chain joins TRBV18 and TRBJ1-4, with a possible D match to TRBD1 (5 bases). This CDR3 has 14 amino acids. Germline CDR1 KGHSH, CDR2 LQKENI. Trimming stripped 3 bases from V and 7 bases from J, with 12 bases between. The CDR3 bases are TGTGCCAGCTCACCGGGGCAGGGCCGTGAAAAACTGTTTTTT. Translation gives CASSPGQGREKLFF.

The gene calls are TRBV28 and TRBJ2-3, with D possibly TRBD1 on 6 matching bases. The germline V gene has CDR1 MDHEN and CDR2 SYDVKM. With 7 bases removed from V and 1 base from J, the gap between germline ends came to 12 bases. CDR3 size: 14 residues. CDR3 nucleotide sequence: TGTGCCAGCAATACAGGGTTCCGCACAGATACGCAGTATTTT. This encodes CASNTGFRTDTQYF.

Only a few counts were recorded for this clone. The genes are TRBV19 and TRBJ1-5; perhaps TRBD1 as D (5 bases). The V end was cut by 3 bases, the J end by 5 bases, with 17 bases between. CDR1 is LNHDA, CDR2 SQIVND, per germline (reference sequence). This CDR3 is 16 amino acids long. CDR3: CASSIGTARVDQPQHF. CDR3 DNA: TGTGCCAGTAGTATCGGGACGGCCCGCGTGGATCAGCCCCAGCATTTT.

The V and J genes are TRBV9 and TRBJ1-1, with D unclear. CDR3 length equals 12 residues. V was clipped by 3 bases and J by 7 bases, with 10 bases between them. Germline lookup yields CDR1 SGDLS and CDR2 YYNGEE. CDR3 protein: CASSEGNREAFF. CDR3 in DNA: TGTGCCAGCAGCGAGGGAAACCGTGAAGCTTTCTTT. Based on the CDR3 plus reference TRBV9 and TRBJ1-1, the full variable domain is DSGVTQTPKHLITATGQRVTLRCSPRSGDLSVYWYQQSLDQGLQFLIQYYNGEERAKGNILERFSAQQFPDLHSELNLSSLELGDSALYFCASSEGNREAFFGQGTRLTVV.